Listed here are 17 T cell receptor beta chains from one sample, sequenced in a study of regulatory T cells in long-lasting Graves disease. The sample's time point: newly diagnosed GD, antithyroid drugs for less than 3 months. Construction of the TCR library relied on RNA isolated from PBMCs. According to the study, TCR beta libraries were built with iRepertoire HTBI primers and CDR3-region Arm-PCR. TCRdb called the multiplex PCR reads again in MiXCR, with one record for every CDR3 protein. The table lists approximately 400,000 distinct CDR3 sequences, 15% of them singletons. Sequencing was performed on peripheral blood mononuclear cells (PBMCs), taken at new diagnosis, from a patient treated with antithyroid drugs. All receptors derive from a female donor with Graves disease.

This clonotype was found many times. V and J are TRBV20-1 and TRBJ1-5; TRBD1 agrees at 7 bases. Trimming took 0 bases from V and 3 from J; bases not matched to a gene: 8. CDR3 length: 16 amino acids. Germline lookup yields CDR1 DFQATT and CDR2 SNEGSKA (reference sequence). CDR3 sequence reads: CSAREETGPNNQPQHF. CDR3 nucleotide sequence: TGCAGTGCTAGAGAAGAGACAGGGCCCAACAATCAGCCCCAGCATTTT.

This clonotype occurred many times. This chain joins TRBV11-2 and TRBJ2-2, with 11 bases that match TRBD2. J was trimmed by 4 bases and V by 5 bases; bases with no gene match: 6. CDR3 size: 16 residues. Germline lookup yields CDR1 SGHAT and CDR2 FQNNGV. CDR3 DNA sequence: TGTGCCAGCAGCCCCTACCTAGCGGGAGGCACCGGGGAGCTGTTTTTT. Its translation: CASSPYLAGGTGELFF. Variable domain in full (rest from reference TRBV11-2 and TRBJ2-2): EAGVAQSPRYKIIEKRQSVAFWCNPISGHATLYWYQQILGQGPKLLIQFQNNGVVDDSQLPKDRFSAERLKGVDSTLKIQPAKLEDSAVYLCASSPYLAGGTGELFFGEGSRLTVL.

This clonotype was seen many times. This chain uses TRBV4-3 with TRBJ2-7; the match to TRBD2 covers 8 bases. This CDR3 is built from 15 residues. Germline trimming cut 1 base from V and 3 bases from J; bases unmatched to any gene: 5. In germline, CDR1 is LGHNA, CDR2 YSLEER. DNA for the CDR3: TGCGCCAGCAGCCAAGGGACACTAGCGGTCTACGAGCAGTACTTC. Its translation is CASSQGTLAVYEQYF.

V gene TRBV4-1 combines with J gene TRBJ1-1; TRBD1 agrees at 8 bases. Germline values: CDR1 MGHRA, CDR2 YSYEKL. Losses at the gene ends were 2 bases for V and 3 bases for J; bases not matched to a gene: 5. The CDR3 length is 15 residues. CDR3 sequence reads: CASSQRRGLDTEAFF. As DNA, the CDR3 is TGCGCCAGCAGCCAACGCAGGGGGCTAGACACTGAAGCTTTCTTT.

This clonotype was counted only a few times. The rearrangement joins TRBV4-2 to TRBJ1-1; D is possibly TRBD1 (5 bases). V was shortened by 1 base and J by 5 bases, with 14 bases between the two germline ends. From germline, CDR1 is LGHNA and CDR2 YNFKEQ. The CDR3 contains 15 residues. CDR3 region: CASSQARVGRTEAFF. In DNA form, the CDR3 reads TGTGCCAGCAGCCAAGCCAGGGTGGGGCGGACTGAAGCTTTCTTT.

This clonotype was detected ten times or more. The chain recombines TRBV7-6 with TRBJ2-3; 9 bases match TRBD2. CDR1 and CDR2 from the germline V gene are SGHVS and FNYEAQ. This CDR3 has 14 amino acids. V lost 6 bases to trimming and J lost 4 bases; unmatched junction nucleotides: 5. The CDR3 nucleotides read TGTGCCAGCAGGATTAGCGGGAGTGCAGATACGCAGTATTTT. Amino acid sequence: CASRISGSADTQYF.

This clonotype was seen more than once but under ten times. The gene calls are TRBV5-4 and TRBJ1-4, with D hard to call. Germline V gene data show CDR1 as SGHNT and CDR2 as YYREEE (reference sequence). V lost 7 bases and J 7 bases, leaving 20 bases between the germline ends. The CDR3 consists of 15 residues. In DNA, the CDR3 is TGTGCCAGCCAGCAGGCTTCGGGCATGGGTGAAAAACTGTTTTTT. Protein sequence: CASQQASGMGEKLFF.

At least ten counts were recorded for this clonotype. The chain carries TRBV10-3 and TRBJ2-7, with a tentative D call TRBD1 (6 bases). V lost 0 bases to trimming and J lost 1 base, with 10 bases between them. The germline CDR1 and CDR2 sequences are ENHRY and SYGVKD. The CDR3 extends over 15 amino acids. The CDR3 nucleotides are TGTGCCATCAGTGAGTCACAGGGATTTTCCTACGAGCAGTACTTC. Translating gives CAISESQGFSYEQYF.

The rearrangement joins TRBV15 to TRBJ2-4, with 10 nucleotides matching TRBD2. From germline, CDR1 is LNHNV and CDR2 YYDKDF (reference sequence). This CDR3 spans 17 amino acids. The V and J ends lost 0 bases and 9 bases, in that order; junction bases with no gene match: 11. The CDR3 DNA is TGTGCCACCAGCAGAGATAGGGCTAGCGGGGGAGTCGGCATTCAGTACTTC. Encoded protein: CATSRDRASGGVGIQYF.

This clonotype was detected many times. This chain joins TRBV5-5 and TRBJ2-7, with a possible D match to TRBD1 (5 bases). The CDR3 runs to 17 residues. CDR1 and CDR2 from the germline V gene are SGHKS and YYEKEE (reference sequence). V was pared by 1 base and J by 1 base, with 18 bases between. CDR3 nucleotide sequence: TGTGCCAGCAGCTTGTTATCTTTCAGGGATCGTTCCTACGAGCAGTACTTC. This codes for CASSLLSFRDRSYEQYF.

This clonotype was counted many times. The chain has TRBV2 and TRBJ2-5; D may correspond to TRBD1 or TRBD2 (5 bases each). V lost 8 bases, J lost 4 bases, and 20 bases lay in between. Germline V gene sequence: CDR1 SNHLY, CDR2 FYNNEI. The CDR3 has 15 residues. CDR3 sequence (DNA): TGTGCCAGCGGGTGGGACCCACATCAGGGAGAGACCCAGTACTTC. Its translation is CASGWDPHQGETQYF.

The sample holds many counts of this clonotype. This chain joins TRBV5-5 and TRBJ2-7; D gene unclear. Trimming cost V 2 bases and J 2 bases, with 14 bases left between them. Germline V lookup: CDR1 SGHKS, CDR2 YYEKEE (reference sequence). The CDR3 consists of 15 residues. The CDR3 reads CASSFVGIHTYEQYF. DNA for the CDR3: TGTGCCAGCAGCTTTGTGGGGATCCATACCTACGAGCAGTACTTC.

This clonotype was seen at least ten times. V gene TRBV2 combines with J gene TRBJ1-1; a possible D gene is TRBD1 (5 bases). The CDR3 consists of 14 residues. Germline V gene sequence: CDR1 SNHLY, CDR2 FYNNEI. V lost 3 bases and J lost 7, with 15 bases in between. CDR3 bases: TGTGCCAGCAGTGAGGAAGGGGCCAAGGATGAAGCTTTCTTT. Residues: CASSEEGAKDEAFF.

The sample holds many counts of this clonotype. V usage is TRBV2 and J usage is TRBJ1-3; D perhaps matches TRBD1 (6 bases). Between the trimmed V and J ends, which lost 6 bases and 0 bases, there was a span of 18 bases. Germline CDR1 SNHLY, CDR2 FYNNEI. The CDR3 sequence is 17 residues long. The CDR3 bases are TGTGCCAGCAGGAAAATAGGGGCGGACAGCTCTGGAAACACCATATATTTT. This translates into CASRKIGADSSGNTIYF. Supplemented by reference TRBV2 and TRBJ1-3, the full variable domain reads EPEVTQTPSHQVTQMGQEVILRCVPISNHLYFYWYRQILGQKVEFLVSFYNNEISEKSEIFDDQFSVERPDGSNFTLKIRSTKLEDSAMYFCASRKIGADSSGNTIYFGEGSWLTVV.

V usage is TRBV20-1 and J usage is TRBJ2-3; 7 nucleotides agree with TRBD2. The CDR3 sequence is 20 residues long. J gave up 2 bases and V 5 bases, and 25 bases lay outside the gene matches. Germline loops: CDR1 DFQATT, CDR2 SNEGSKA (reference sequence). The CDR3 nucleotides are TGCAGTGCTCATGGGGGGGAGGACCGGCTCTGCCGTTGCACCACAGATACGCAGTATTTT. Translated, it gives CSAHGGEDRLCRCTTDTQYF.

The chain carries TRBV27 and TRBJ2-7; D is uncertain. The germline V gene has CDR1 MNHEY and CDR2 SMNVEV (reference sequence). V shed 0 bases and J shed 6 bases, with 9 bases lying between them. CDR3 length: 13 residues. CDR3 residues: CASSLSDLSEQYF. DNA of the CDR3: TGTGCCAGCAGTTTATCGGATTTGAGCGAGCAGTACTTC.

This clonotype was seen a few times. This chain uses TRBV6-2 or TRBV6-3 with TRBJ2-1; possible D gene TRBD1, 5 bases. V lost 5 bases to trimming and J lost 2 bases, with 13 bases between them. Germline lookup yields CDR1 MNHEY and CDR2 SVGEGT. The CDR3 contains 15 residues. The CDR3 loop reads CASSEVPGPYNEQFF. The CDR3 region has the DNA TGTGCCAGCAGTGAAGTACCAGGGCCCTACAATGAGCAGTTCTTC.